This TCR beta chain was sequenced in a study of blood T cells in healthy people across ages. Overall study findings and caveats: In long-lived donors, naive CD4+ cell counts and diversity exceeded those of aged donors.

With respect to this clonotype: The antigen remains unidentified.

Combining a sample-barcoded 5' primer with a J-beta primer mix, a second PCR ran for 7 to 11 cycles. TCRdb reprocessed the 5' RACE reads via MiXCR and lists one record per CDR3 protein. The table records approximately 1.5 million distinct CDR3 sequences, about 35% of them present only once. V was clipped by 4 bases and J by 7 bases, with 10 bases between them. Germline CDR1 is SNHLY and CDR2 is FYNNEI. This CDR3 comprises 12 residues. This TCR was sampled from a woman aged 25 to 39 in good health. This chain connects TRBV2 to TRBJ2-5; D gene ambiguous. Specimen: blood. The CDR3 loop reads CASSGGKGTQYF. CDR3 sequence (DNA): TGTGCCAGCAGTGGCGGTAAAGGGACCCAGTACTTC.